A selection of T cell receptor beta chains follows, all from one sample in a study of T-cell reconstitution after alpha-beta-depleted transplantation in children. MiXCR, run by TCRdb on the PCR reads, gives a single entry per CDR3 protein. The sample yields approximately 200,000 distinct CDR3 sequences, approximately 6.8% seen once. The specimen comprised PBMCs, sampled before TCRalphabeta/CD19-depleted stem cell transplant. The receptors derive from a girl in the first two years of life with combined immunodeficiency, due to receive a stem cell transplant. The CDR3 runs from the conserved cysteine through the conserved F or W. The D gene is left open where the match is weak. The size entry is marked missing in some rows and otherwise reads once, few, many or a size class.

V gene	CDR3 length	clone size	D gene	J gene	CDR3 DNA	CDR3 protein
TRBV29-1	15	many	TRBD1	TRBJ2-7	TGCAGCGTTGAGCGTACTGACAGGGAAGGAGACGAGCAGTACTTC	CSVERTDREGDEQYF
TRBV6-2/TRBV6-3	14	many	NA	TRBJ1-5	TGTGCCAGCAGAGTGGACGGAATCAATCAGCCCCAGCATTTT	CASRVDGINQPQHF
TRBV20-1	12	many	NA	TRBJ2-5	TGCAGTGCTAGTTGGGGGCAAGAGACCCAGTACTTC	CSASWGQETQYF
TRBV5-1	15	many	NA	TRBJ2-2	TGCGCCAGCAGCTTGGGGACCAGCCAGGTCGGGGAGCTGTTTTTT	CASSLGTSQVGELFF
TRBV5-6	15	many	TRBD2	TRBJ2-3	TGTGCCAGCAGCTGGGGACTATCTGCGGGAGATACGCAGTATTTT	CASSWGLSAGDTQYF
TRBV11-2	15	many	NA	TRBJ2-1	TGTGCCAGCAGCTTATTGCCGAGAACCTACAATGAGCAGTTCTTC	CASSLLPRTYNEQFF
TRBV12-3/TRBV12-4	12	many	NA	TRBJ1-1	TGTGCCGTAGAGGAGGGGAGCACTGAAGCTTTCTTT	CAVEEGSTEAFF
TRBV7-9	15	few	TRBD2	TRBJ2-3	TGTGCCAGCACCCAACCGGGACTAGCGGGAGATACGCAGTATTTT	CASTQPGLAGDTQYF
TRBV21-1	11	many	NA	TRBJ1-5	TGTGCCAGCAGCAAGATGCTGCCCCAGCATTTT	CASSKMLPQHF
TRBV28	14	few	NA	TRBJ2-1	TGTGCCAGCAGTAGGACTCGGTCCTACAATGAGCAGTTCTTC	CASSRTRSYNEQFF
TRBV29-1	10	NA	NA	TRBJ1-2	TGCAGCGTTCGAAGACATGGCTACACCTTC	CSVRRHGYTF
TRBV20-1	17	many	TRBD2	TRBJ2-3	TGCAGTGCTAGACGAGGACTAGCGGGAGTAGGCACAGATACGCAGTATTTT	CSARRGLAGVGTDTQYF
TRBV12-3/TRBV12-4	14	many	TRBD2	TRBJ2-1	TGTGCCAGCAGTTTAGGCGGGGGGGCAGGTGAGCAGTTCTTC	CASSLGGGAGEQFF
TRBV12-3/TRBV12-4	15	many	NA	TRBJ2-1	TGTGCCAGCAGTTTTAGGGGGGGGGCCTACAATGAGCAGTTCTTC	CASSFRGGAYNEQFF
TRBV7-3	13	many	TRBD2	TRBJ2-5	TGTGCCAGCCTTGGGGGGGGGTTTGAGACCCAGTACTTC	CASLGGGFETQYF
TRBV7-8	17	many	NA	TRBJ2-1	TGTGCCAGCAGCTTAGATCGTTCGAGCGGACCCTACAATGAGCAGTTCTTC	CASSLDRSSGPYNEQFF
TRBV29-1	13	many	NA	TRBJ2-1	TGCAGCGCACCCCGGGACAACTGGAATGAGCAGTTCTTC	CSAPRDNWNEQFF
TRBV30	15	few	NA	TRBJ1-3	TGTGCCTGGAGTCCTACAGACAGCTCTGGAAACACCATATATTTT	CAWSPTDSSGNTIYF
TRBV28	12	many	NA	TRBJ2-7	TGTGCCAGCAGTTACCCCAAGTACGAGCAGTACTTC	CASSYPKYEQYF
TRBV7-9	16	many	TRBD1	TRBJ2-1	TGTGCCAGCAGCCCATGGACAGGGAGCTCCTACAATGAGCAGTTCTTC	CASSPWTGSSYNEQFF
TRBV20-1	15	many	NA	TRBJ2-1	TGCAGTGCCGGAGGGGGACTATCGACCTACAATGAGCAGTTCTTC	CSAGGGLSTYNEQFF
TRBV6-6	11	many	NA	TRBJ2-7	TGTGCCAGCAGTTACTCGCGGGAGCAGTACTTC	CASSYSREQYF
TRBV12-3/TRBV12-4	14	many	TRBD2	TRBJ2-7	TGTGCCAGCAAAGTAGGCCGGGGGGGCTCCGAGCAGTACTTC	CASKVGRGGSEQYF
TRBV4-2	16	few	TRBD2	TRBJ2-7	TGTGCCAGCAGCCCTTTTACCGGGACTAGCGGGGGCTCCCCGCACTTC	CASSPFTGTSGGSPHF
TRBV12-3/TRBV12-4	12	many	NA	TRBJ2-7	TGTGCCAGCAGCCAGACTAGATCCGAGCAGTACTTC	CASSQTRSEQYF
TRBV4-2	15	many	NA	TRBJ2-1	TGTGCCAGCAGCCAAGTGCAGGTCTCCTACAATGAGCAGTTCTTC	CASSQVQVSYNEQFF
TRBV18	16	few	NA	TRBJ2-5	TGTGCCAGCTCACCACCCGATTTCTCCAGAGAAGAGACCCAGTACTTC	CASSPPDFSREETQYF
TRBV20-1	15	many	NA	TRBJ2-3	TGCAGTGCTAGCCGAACGGACTGGCTCACAGATACGCAGTATTTT	CSASRTDWLTDTQYF
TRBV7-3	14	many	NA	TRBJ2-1	TGTGCCAGCAGCTTAACGGGTTTGTACAATGAGCAGTTCTTC	CASSLTGLYNEQFF
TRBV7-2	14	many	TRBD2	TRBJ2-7	TGTGCCAGCAGCTCCCTAGCGGGGGTGGACGAGCAGTACTTC	CASSSLAGVDEQYF
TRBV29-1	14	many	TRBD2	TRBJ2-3	TGCAGCGTTGAACTGGCGGGAGTCGTAGATACGCAGTATTTT	CSVELAGVVDTQYF
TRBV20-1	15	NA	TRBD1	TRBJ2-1	TGCAGTGCTAGAGATCCAGGGGGCTCCTACAATGAGCAGTTCTTC	CSARDPGGSYNEQFF
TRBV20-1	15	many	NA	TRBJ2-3	TGCAGTGCCTCTGATCAGCCGTTAAGCACAGATACGCAGTATTTT	CSASDQPLSTDTQYF
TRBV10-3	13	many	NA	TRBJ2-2	TGTGCCGCAGGCCGGGACTCTATCGGGGAGCTGTTTTTT	CAAGRDSIGELFF
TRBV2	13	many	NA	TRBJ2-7	TGTGCCAGCAGTGAAGGCTGGAGTAGCGAGCAGTACTTC	CASSEGWSSEQYF
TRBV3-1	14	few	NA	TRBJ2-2	TGTGCCAGCAGCCAAGGGGGGTACACCGGGGAGCTGTTTTTT	CASSQGGYTGELFF
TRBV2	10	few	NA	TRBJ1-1	TGTGCCAGCAAGGGTAAAGAAGCTTTCTTT	CASKGKEAFF
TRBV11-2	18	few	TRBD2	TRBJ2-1	TGTGCCAGCAGCTTAGTTTTTGGGAGCGGGGTAACCTACAATGAGCAGTTCTTC	CASSLVFGSGVTYNEQFF
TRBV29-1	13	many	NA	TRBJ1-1	TGCAGCGTTGATCACTCCGGGAGATCTGAAGCTTTCTTT	CSVDHSGRSEAFF
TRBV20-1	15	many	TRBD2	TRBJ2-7	TGCAGTGCTAGAGATGAATCCGGGACTAACTACGAGCAGTACTTC	CSARDESGTNYEQYF
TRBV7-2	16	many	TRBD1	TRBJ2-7	TGTGCCAGCAGCTCGCTGAGGACAGGGATCGTTGACGAGCAGTACTTC	CASSSLRTGIVDEQYF
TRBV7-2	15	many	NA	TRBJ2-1	TGTGCCAGCAGCTTGGAGGACGGGAACTACAATGAGCAGTTCTTC	CASSLEDGNYNEQFF
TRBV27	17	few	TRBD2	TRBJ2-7	TGTGCCAGCAGTTTATCGTCGCCGTTAGCGGGGGGCTACGAGCAGTACTTC	CASSLSSPLAGGYEQYF
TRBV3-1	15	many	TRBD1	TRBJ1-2	TGTGCCAGCAGCCAACGGGACAGCTATTTCTATGGCTACACCTTC	CASSQRDSYFYGYTF